The T cell receptor beta chain described here comes from a study of T-cell memory formation after mild COVID-19 (dated by TCRdb to the early 2020s). For context, the study as a whole: Most TCR sequence clusters were specific to one of the two donors. Longitudinal TCRalpha and TCRbeta repertoire sequencing tracked T-cell clones expanding and contracting after mild COVID-19 in a couple of donors. Two young, previously healthy adult volunteers made up the cohort, one male and one female.

From cysteine to phenylalanine, the CDR3 is 16 amino acids long. Here the CDR3 DNA is all that survives: 48 bases in frame from base 1. The germline V gene (reference sequence) specifies DFQATT as CDR1 and SNEGSKA as CDR2. With regard to this clonotype: It has no known antigen specificity. The record has no base qualities; no much larger clone is one base away.

The data were produced on an Illumina NovaSeq 6000. Using 5'RACE with constant-segment primers, TCRalpha and TCRbeta cDNA libraries were constructed, with sample barcodes and unique molecular identifiers added in the process. RNA was extracted from every sample with Trizol reagent. Amplification of the libraries took two PCR steps, and the second step added a second sample barcode plus Illumina TruSeq adapters. The libraries were sequenced on an Illumina NovaSeq using 2 x 150 bp paired-end reads. In the source study's methods: Reads were demultiplexed and collapsed into UMI-guided consensus sequences with migec v1.2.7. Using mixcr v2.1.11, UMI consensuses were aligned to TRA and TRB V and J templates and then assembled into clonotypes. Expanded or contracted clonotypes were those called significant by both edgeR and NoisET, with noise models trained on biological replicates. edgeR calls used a false discovery rate-adjusted p below 0.01 and a log2 fold-change threshold of 1. As an exploratory analysis of dynamics, max-normalized trajectories of the 1000 most abundant clonotypes were examined by PCA with hierarchical clustering. Separately sequenced CD4+ and CD8+ repertoires were used to assign a CD4 or CD8 phenotype to each responding clone. Using fastp trimming at Q25 and MiXCR clonotype assembly, TCRdb reanalyzed the public sequencing data and kept in-frame beta chains. Rows are unified per CDR3 protein, each entry keeping the most common DNA and genes. The V and J calls reflect TCRdb's pipeline rather than the authors' work. The sample yields about 340,000 distinct CDR3 sequences; 20% to 25% were counted once. Together, the top ten hold approximately 12% of the sample.

The paper as a whole reports these results and caveats: Some responding clones were detected in pre-infection memory, which suggested that pre-existing cross-reactive memory T cells had joined the SARS-CoV-2 response. Only two mild cases were covered by the study, and larger cohorts that include severe cases with pre-infection samples were considered necessary. From day 15 to 85, contracting clones showed balanced CD4/CD8 phenotypes, whereas a second wave of clones that expanded from day 15 to 37 leaned towards CD4+. Contracting CD4+ clones were located mainly in the CM and EM memory subsets, whereas CD8+ clones were found to be enriched in EMRA. SARS-CoV-2 specificity was not confirmed for the second-wave clones peaking on day 37.

PBMCs were isolated by Ficoll-Paque density gradient centrifugation. Specimen: PBMCs or a T cell subset sorted from them (not recorded which). Recombination linked TRBV20-1 to TRBJ2-1, with 14 middle bases fitting TRBD2. The clonotype comes from an adult woman who had mild COVID-19 (a few samples of this study predate the infection). The sample titles of this study are shuffled in the database, so cell type and time point are left out; the donor was told from shared clones. The DNA sequence follows: TGCAGGAGGGGACTAGCGGGAGTGTGCTTCGAGGATGAGCAGTTCTTC. Translated, it reads CRRGLAGVCFEDEQFF.